This T cell receptor beta chain originates from a study of regulatory T cells in long-lasting Graves disease. Trimming removed 5 bases from V and 4 bases from J, with 12 bases in between. Germline V CDR1 and CDR2: SQVTM, ANQGSEA. CDR3 size: 13 residues. Arm-PCR of CDR3 regions with iRepertoire HTBI primers generated TCR beta libraries. MiXCR was run by TCRdb on the multiplex PCR reads, yielding one entry per CDR3 protein. The profile shows about 470,000 distinct CDR3 sequences, 15% to 20% of them singletons. Time point specified: newly diagnosed GD, antithyroid drugs for less than 3 months. Following extraction of RNA from PBMCs, that RNA was used to make the TCR library. In addition, the sample was reused for a study of T cells in Graves' hyperthyroidism and ophthalmopathy. From that study: Thyroid ultrasound, orbital computed tomography, clinical symptoms, and serum thyroxine and TRAb underpinned diagnoses. First-round RT-PCR targeting the TCR CDR3 was performed with the HTBI primer set.

The chain couples TRBV29-1 to TRBJ2-1; possibly TRBD1 or TRBD2 for D (6 bases each). The sequence derives from a man in his forties or fifties with Graves disease. Sequenced here: peripheral blood mononuclear cells (PBMCs), sampled at new diagnosis, from a patient treated with antithyroid drugs. CDR3 amino acids: CSVYRGQYNEQFF. DNA of the CDR3: TGCAGCGTTTATCGGGGGCAGTACAATGAGCAGTTCTTC.